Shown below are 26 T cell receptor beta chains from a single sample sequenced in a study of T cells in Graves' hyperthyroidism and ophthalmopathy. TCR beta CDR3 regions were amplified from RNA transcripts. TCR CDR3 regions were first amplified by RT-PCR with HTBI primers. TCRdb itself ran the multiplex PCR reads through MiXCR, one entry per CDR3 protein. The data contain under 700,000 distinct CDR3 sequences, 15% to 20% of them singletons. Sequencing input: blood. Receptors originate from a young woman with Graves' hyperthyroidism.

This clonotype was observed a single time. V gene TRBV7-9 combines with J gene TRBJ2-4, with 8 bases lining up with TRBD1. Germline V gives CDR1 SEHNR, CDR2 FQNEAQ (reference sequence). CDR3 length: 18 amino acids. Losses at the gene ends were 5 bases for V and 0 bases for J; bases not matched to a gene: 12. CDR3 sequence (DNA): TGTGCCAGCAGCCCCGGAGGACAGGGACCGCTAGCCAAAAACATTCAGTACTTC. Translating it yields CASSPGGQGPLAKNIQYF.

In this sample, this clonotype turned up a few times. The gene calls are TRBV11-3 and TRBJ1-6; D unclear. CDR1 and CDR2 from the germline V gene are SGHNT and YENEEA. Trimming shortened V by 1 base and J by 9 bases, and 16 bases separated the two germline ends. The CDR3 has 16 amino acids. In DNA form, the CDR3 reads TGTGCCAGCAGCTTAGTTTTACCCGGGCGAGGTTCACCCCTCCACTTT. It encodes CASSLVLPGRGSPLHF.

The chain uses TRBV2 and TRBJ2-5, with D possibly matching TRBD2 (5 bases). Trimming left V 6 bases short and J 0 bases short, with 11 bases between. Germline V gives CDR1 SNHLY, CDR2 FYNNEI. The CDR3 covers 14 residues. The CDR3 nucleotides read TGTGCCAGCAGCCCAACTAGGTACCAAGAGACCCAGTACTTC. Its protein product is CASSPTRYQETQYF.

The CDR3 spells CSASDRVHEQYF. The DNA for the CDR3 is TGCAGTGCTAGTGACAGGGTCCACGAGCAGTACTTC. V and J are TRBV20-1 and TRBJ2-7; TRBD1 aligns across 7 bases. Germline lookup yields CDR1 DFQATT and CDR2 SNEGSKA (reference sequence). With V trimmed by 3 bases and J by 5 bases, 4 bases remained unmatched. This CDR3 contains 12 residues.

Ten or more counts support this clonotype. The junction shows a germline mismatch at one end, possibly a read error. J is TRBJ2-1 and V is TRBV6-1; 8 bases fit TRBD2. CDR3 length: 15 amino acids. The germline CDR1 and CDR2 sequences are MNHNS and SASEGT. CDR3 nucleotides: TGTGCCAGCAGGGAAGGTAGCGGGGCGGTCGGAGAGCAGTTCTTC. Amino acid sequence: CASREGSGAVGEQFF.

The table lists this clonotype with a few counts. The CDR3: CASRRTGGQYSNQPQHF. The CDR3 DNA is TGTGCCAGTAGACGGACAGGGGGCCAATATAGCAATCAGCCCCAGCATTTT. This sequence joins TRBV19 and TRBJ1-5, with TRBD1 matching 11 bases. CDR1 is LNHDA, CDR2 SQIVND, per germline (reference sequence). The CDR3 length is 17 residues. The V segment lost 6 bases and the J segment 0 bases; nucleotides outside the gene matches: 7.

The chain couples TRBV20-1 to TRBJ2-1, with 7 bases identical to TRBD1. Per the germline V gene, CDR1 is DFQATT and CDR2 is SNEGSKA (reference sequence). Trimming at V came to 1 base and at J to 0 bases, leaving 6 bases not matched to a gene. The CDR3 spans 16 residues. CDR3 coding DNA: TGCAGTGCTAGAGGGTTACCAGGGGGCTCCTACAATGAGCAGTTCTTC. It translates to CSARGLPGGSYNEQFF.

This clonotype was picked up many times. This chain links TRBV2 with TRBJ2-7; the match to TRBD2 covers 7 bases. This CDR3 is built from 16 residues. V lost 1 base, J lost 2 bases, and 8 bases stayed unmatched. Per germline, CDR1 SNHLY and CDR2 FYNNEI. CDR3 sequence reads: CASSEVSGNLPYEQYF. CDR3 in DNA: TGTGCCAGCAGTGAAGTGAGCGGGAATCTTCCCTACGAGCAGTACTTC.

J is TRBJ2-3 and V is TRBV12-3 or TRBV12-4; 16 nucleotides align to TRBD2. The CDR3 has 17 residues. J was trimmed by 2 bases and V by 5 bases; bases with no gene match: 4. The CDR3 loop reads CASSPGLAGGYTDTQYF. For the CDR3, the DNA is TGTGCCAGCAGTCCGGGACTAGCGGGGGGGTACACAGATACGCAGTATTTT.

Here the CDR3 reads CASRGLAGSEQYF. CDR3 DNA sequence: TGTGCCAGCAGAGGACTAGCGGGGTCCGAGCAGTACTTC. The chain recombines TRBV3-1 with TRBJ2-7; 12 nucleotides match TRBD2. J lost 6 bases, V lost 6 bases, and 3 bases had no gene match. Germline assignment: CDR1 LGHDT and CDR2 YNNKEL (reference sequence). This CDR3 has 13 amino acids.

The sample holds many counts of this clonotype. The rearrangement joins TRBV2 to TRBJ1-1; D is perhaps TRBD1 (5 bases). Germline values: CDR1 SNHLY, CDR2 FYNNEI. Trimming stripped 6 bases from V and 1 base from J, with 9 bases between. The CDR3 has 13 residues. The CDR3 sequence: CASRARANTEAFF. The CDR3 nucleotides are TGTGCCAGCAGGGCCAGGGCGAACACTGAAGCTTTCTTT.

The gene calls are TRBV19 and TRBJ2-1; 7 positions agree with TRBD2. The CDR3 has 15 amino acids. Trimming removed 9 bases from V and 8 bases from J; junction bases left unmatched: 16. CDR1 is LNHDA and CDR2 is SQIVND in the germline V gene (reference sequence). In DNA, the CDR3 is TGTGCCAGCACCCCCCTGGCGGGAGTAGACGATGAGCAGTTCTTC. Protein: CASTPLAGVDDEQFF. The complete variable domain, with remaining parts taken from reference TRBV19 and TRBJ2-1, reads DGGITQSPKYLFRKEGQNVTLSCEQNLNHDAMYWYRQDPGQGLRLIYYSQIVNDFQKGDIAEGYSVSREKKESFPLTVTSAQKNPTAFYLCASTPLAGVDDEQFFGPGTRLTVL.

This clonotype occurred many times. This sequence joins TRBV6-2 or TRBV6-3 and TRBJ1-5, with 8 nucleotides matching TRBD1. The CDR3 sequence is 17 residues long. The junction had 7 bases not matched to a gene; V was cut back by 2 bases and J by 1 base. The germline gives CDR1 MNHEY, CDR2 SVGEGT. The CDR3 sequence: CASSYRPTGASNQPQHF. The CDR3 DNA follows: TGTGCCAGCAGTTACCGACCGACAGGGGCGAGCAATCAGCCCCAGCATTTT.

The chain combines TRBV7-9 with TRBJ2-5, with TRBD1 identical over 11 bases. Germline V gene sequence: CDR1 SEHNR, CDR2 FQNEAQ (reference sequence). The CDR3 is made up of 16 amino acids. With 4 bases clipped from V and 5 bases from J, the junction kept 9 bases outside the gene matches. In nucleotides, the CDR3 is TGTGCCAGCAGCTCGCCCCGGACAGGGGGCCCGGAGACCCAGTACTTC. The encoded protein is CASSSPRTGGPETQYF.

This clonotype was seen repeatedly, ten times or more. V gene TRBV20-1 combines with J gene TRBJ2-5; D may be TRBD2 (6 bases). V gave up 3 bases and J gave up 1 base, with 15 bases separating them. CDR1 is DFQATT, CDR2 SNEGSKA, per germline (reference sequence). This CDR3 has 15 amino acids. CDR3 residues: CSASSDGGSQETQYF. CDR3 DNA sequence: TGCAGTGCTAGTAGCGACGGGGGATCCCAAGAGACCCAGTACTTC.

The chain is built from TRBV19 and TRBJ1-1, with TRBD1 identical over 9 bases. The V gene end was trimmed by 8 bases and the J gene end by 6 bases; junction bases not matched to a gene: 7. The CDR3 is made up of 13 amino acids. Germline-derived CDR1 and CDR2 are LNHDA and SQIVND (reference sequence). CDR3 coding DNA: TGTGCCAGTGGGGACAGGGCGTTCGCTGAAGCTTTCTTT. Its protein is CASGDRAFAEAFF. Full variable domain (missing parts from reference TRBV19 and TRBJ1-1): DGGITQSPKYLFRKEGQNVTLSCEQNLNHDAMYWYRQDPGQGLRLIYYSQIVNDFQKGDIAEGYSVSREKKESFPLTVTSAQKNPTAFYLCASGDRAFAEAFFGQGTRLTVV.

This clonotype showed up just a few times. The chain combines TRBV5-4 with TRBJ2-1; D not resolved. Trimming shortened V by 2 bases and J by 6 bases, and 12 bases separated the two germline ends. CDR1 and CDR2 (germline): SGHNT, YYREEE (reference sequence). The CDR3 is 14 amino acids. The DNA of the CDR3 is TGTGCCAGCAGCTTAATACTTACCACCAATGAGCAGTTCTTC. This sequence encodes CASSLILTTNEQFF.

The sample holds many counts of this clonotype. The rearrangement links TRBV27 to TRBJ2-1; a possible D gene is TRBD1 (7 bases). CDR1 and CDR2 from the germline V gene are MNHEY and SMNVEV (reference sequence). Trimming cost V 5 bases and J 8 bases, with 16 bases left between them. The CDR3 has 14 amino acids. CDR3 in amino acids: CASSSRGVLYEQFF. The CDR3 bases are TGTGCCAGCAGTAGCAGGGGGGTTCTTTATGAGCAGTTCTTC.

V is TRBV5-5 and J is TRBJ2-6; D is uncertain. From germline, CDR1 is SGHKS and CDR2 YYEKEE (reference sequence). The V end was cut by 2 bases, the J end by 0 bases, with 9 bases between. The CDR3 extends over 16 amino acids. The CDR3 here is CASSFSLGSGANVLTF. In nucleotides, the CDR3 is TGTGCCAGCAGCTTTTCTTTGGGCTCTGGGGCCAACGTCCTGACTTTC.

The CDR3, as DNA: TGTGCCAGCAGTACCCGGGAGTCCTACGAGCAGTACTTC. Amino acids: CASSTRESYEQYF. J is TRBJ2-7 and V is TRBV6-2 or TRBV6-3, with TRBD2 as a possible D gene (6 bases). V was trimmed by 5 bases and J by 1 base, leaving 9 bases between them. Germline loops: CDR1 MNHEY, CDR2 SVGEGT. This CDR3 has 13 amino acids.

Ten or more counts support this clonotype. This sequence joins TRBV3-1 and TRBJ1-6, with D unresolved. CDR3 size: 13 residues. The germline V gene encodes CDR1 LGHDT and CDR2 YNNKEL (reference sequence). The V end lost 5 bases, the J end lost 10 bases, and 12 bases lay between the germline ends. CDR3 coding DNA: TGTGCCAGCAGCAGAGAGCGTCGATCACCCCTCCACTTT. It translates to CASSRERRSPLHF.

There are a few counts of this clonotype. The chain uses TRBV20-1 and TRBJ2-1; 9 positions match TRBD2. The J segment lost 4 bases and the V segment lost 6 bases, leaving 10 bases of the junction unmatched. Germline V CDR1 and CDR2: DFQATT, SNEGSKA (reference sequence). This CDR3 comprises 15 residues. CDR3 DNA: TGCAGTGCCAATCCACCTAGCGGGACATACAATGAGCAGTTCTTC. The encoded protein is CSANPPSGTYNEQFF.

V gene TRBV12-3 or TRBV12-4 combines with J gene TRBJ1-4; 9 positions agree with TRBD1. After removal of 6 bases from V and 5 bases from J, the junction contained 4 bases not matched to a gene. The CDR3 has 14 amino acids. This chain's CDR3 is CASSRGTGNEKLFF. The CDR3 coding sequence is TGTGCCAGCAGCCGCGGGACAGGGAATGAAAAACTGTTTTTT.

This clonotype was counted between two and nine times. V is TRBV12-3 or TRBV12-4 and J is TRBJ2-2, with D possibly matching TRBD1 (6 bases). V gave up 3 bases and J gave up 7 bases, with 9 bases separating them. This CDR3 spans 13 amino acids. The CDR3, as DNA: TGTGCCAGCAGTTTTCGGACAGTCGGGGAGCTGTTTTTT. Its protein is CASSFRTVGELFF.

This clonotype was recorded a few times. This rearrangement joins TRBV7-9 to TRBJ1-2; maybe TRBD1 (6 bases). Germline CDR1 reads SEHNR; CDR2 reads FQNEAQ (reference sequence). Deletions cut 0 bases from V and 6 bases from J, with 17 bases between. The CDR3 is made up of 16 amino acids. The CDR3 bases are TGTGCCAGCAGCTTAGCACCGGGAAGTCGGGGGCATGGCTACACCTTC. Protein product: CASSLAPGSRGHGYTF.

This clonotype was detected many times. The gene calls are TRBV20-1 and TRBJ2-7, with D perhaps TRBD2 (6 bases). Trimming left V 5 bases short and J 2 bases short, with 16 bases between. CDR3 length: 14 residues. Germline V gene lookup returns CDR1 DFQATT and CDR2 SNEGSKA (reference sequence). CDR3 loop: CSAPRRGGTYEQYF. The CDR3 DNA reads TGCAGTGCTCCGAGACGGGGAGGAACCTACGAGCAGTACTTC.